A selection of T cell receptor beta chains follows, all from one sample in a study of blood T cell repertoires in COVID-19. The assay was immunoSEQ multiplex PCR, and TCRdb's table has in-frame clones only and misses some. The sample holds hundreds of thousands of clones, approximately 80% seen once. The sample taken for sequencing was peripheral blood. The source of these receptors is an elderly man with acute or convalescent COVID-19. CDR3s include the opening cysteine and the closing phenylalanine or tryptophan. D genes are given only for firm matches. Size tells how often a clone was seen (once, few, many) or the class of an expanded clone, and some rows leave it out.

j_gene,abundance,d_gene,v_gene,CDR3nt,CDR3aa
TRBJ1-2,NA,TRBD1,TRBV5-4,TGTGCCAGCAGCTTCAGGGGGTTCGGTGGCTACACCTTC,CASSFRGFGGYTF
TRBJ2-3,NA,TRBD1,TRBV2,TGTGCCAGCAGTAACGGACAGGGGGTGGATACGCAGTATTTT,CASSNGQGVDTQYF
TRBJ1-2,NA,NA,TRBV4-1,TGCGCCAGCAGCCAAGCCACAAAGTCGGGGGAGACCTATGGCTACACCTTC,CASSQATKSGETYGYTF
TRBJ1-5,few,TRBD1,TRBV6-5,TGTGCCAGCAGGCGGGACAGGATTGTATATCAGCCCCAGCATTTT,CASRRDRIVYQPQHF
TRBJ1-5,NA,NA,TRBV10-3,TGTGCCATCAGTGAGACCCCGTTCCCTCGCAGGGGAAAACAGCCCCAGCATTTT,CAISETPFPRRGKQPQHF
TRBJ1-2,NA,NA,TRBV10-3,TGTGCCATCAGTGAGTCGACATGGGACAAATACTATGGCTACACCTTC,CAISESTWDKYYGYTF
TRBJ1-2,NA,TRBD1,TRBV20-1,TGCAGTGCTAGTGCAGGGGGCAACTATGGCTACACCTTC,CSASAGGNYGYTF
TRBJ1-4,NA,TRBD1,TRBV5-6,TGTGCCAGCAGCTTGTCGATCAGGGGGGAAAAACTGTTTTTT,CASSLSIRGEKLFF
TRBJ2-3,NA,TRBD2,TRBV5-6,TGTGCCAGCAGCGTTAGACTAGCGGGAAGCGATACGCAGTATTTT,CASSVRLAGSDTQYF
TRBJ1-2,NA,NA,TRBV18,TGTGCCAGCTCCCGGGGAGGAGAAGGCTACACCTTC,CASSRGGEGYTF
TRBJ1-1,NA,NA,TRBV7-9,TGTGCCAGCAGCTTAGCGGAGTCGGCGAGAACTGAAGCTTTCTTT,CASSLAESARTEAFF
TRBJ2-5,NA,TRBD1,TRBV11-3,TGTGCCAGCAGCACCGGGACAGGAGAGACCCAGTACTTC,CASSTGTGETQYF
TRBJ1-5,NA,NA,TRBV2,TGTGCCAGCAGTGATTCGGGGTTACGCAATCAGCCCCAGCATTTT,CASSDSGLRNQPQHF
TRBJ2-7,NA,NA,TRBV9,TGTGCCAGCAGCGTAGAGGACTCCGGCTGGGAGCAGTACTTC,CASSVEDSGWEQYF
TRBJ1-2,NA,NA,TRBV12-3/TRBV12-4,TGTGCCAGCAAACGGGACTGGGGTGGCTACACCTTC,CASKRDWGGYTF
TRBJ2-3,NA,NA,TRBV20-1,TGCAGTGCTAGTCACACGGCGTGGGGGGCAGATACGCAGTATTTT,CSASHTAWGADTQYF
TRBJ2-7,NA,TRBD2,TRBV5-4,TGTGCCAGCAGCTTACCCGGACTAGCGGGAGTAGGTGAGCAGTACTTC,CASSLPGLAGVGEQYF
TRBJ2-5,NA,TRBD2,TRBV7-6,TGTGCCAGCAGCGGGACTAGTCGAGGCGAGACCCAGTACTTC,CASSGTSRGETQYF
TRBJ1-5,once,TRBD1,TRBV10-3,TGTGCCATCAGAGGACAGGGAGGGAATCAGCCCCAGCATTTT,CAIRGQGGNQPQHF
TRBJ2-7,few,NA,TRBV11-2,TGTGCCAGCAGCCGACAGGAAGGTCTCGCGTACGAGCAGTACTTC,CASSRQEGLAYEQYF
TRBJ1-2,once,TRBD1,TRBV5-4,TGTGCCAGCAGCTTGAGGGACAGCTATGGCTACACCTTC,CASSLRDSYGYTF
TRBJ1-5,NA,NA,TRBV27,TGTGCCAGCAGTCTCACAGGGTTAGGCAATCAGCCCCAGCATTTT,CASSLTGLGNQPQHF
TRBJ2-1,NA,TRBD2,TRBV7-2,TGTGCCAGCAGCCCCTACGGGCTAGCGGGAGGCTATGAGCAGTTCTTC,CASSPYGLAGGYEQFF
TRBJ2-7,NA,TRBD1,TRBV5-1,TGCGCCAGGATCCGACAGGGACCGTCCTACGAGCAGTACTTC,CARIRQGPSYEQYF
TRBJ1-5,NA,NA,TRBV19,TGTGCCAGTAGTTCCAAACAGGTTTATCAGCCCCAGCATTTT,CASSSKQVYQPQHF
TRBJ2-3,NA,TRBD2,TRBV7-3,TGTGCCAGCAGCCTAGCGGGAGGGCCTTCAGATACGCAGTATTTT,CASSLAGGPSDTQYF
TRBJ2-7,once,TRBD2,TRBV18,TGTGCCAGCTCACCACCCAGCGGGGGGGCCCTCGAGCAGTACTTC,CASSPPSGGALEQYF
TRBJ2-2,NA,TRBD1,TRBV5-8,TGTGCCAGCAGCTGGGTCCCGGGACAGGAGAACACCGGGGAGCTGTTTTTT,CASSWVPGQENTGELFF
TRBJ1-2,few,NA,TRBV29-1,TGCAGCGTTGAAGATCGAGGAGAGGGTGGCTACACCTTC,CSVEDRGEGGYTF
TRBJ2-7,once,TRBD1,TRBV13,TGTGCCAGCAGTAAAGGACAGGGGTCCTACGAGCAGTACTTC,CASSKGQGSYEQYF
TRBJ2-1,NA,TRBD2,TRBV5-8,TGTGCCAGCAGCTTGGAGAGACTAGCGGGGGCCACCTACAATGAGCAGTTCTTC,CASSLERLAGATYNEQFF